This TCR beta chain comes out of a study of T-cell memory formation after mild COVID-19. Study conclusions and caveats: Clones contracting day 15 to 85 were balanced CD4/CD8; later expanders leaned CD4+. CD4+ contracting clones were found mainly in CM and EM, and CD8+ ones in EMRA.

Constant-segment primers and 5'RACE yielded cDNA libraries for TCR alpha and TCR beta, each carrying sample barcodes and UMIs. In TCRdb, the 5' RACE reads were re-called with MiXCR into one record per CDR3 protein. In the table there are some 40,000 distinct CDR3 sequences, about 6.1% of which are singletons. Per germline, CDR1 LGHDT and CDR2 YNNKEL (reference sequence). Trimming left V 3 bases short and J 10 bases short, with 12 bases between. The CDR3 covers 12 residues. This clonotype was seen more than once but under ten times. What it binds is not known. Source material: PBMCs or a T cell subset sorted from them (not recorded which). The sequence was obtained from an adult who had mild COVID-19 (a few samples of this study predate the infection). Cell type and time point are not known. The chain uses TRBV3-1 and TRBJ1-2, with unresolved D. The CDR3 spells CASSHLRRDYTF. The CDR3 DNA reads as TGTGCCAGCAGCCATCTCCGGAGGGACTACACCTTC. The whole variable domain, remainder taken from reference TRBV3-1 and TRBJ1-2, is DTAVSQTPKYLVTQMGNDKSIKCEQNLGHDTMYWYKQDSKKFLKIMFSYNNKELIINETVPNRFSPKSPDKAHLNLHINSLELGDSAVYFCASSHLRRDYTFGSGTRLTVV.